This T cell receptor beta chain stems from a study of T-cell reconstitution after alpha-beta-depleted transplantation in children (dated by TCRdb to between 2015 and 2016). Concerning the study at large: Using TCR repertoire profiling, the study quantitatively followed how T-cell immune reconstitution unfolded in children after TCRalphabeta/CD19-depleted allogeneic hematopoietic cell transplantation.

The library came from PCR. For sequencing, an Illumina HiSeq 2500 was employed. TCR library preparation used molecular barcoding, with unique molecular identifiers applied to normalize quantification of the TCRbeta repertoire. TCRdb took the public reads, trimmed them with fastp at Q25, ran MiXCR for clone calling and kept in-frame beta chains. Each record represents a unique CDR3 protein, reported with the most common genes and DNA among its rows. Present in this sample are about 340,000 distinct CDR3 sequences, about an eighth of which were seen just once. The ten top clones hold 4% to 5.5% of the sample. V is cut back by 8 bases and J by 5 bases, with 10 bases in the junction unmatched. The CDR3 covers 14 residues, taking in both the cysteine and the phenylalanine. The sequence is cut down to CDR3 DNA, 42 bases in frame from base 1. Reading the germline V gene (reference sequence) gives CDR1 DFQATT and CDR2 SNEGSKA.

With regard to this clonotype: Its target antigen remains unknown. No quality values exist for individual bases; no much larger clone is one base distant.

This sequence uses TRBV20-1 and TRBJ2-5, with 11 bases matching TRBD1. Material: PBMCs, obtained from the stem cell graft. The clonotype originates from a human donor who donated a stem cell graft to a child with Fanconi anemia. The CDR3 reads as follows: CSSFRDRGWETQYF. The DNA is TGCAGTTCATTCCGGGACAGGGGGTGGGAGACCCAGTACTTC.